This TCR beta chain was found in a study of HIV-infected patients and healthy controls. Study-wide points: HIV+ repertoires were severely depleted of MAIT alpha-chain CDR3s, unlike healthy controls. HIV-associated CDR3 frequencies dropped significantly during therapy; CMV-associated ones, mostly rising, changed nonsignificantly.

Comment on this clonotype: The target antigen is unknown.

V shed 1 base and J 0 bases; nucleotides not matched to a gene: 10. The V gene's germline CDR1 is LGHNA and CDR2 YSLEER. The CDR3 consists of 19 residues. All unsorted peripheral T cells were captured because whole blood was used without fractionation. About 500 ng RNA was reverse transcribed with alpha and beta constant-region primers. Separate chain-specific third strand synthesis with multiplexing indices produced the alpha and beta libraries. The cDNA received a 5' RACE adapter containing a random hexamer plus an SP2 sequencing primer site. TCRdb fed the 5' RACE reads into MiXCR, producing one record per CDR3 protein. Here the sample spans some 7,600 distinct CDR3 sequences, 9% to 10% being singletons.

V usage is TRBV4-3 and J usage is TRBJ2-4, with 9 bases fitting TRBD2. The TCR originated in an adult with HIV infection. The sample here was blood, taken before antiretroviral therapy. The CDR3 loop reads CASSQAASGTDLAKNIQYF. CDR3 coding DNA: TGCGCCAGCAGCCAAGCCGCTAGCGGGACCGACTTAGCCAAAAACATTCAGTACTTC.